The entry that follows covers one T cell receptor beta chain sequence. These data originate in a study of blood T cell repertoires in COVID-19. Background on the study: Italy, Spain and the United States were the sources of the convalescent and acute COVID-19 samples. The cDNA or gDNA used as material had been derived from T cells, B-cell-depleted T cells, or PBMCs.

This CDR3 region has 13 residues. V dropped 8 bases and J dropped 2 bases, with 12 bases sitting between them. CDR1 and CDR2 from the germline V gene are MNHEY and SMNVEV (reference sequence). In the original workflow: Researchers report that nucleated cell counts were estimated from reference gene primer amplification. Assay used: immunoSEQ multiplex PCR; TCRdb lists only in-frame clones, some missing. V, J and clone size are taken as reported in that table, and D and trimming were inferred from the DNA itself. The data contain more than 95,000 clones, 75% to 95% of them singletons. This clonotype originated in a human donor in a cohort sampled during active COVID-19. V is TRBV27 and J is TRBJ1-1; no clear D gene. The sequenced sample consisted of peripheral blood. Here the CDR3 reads CASALRGNTEAFF. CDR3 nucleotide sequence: TGTGCCAGCGCCCTACGAGGAAACACTGAAGCTTTCTTT.